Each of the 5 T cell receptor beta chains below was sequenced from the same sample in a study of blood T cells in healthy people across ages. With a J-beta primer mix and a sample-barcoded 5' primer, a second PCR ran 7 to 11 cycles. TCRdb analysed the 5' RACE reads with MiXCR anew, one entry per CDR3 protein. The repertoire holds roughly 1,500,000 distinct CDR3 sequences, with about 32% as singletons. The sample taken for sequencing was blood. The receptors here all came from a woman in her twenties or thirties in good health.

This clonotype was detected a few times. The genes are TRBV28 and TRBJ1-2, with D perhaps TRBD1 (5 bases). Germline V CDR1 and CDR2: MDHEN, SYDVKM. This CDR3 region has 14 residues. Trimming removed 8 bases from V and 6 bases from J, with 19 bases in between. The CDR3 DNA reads TGTGCCAGCTCCTTCGGGGACTCCTATGATGGCTACACCTTC. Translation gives CASSFGDSYDGYTF.

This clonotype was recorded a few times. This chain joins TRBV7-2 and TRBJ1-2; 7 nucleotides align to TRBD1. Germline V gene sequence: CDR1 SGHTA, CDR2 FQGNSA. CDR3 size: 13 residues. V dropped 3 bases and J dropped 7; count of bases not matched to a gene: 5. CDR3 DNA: TGTGCCAGCAGCTTTCGAGGGGGCGCTGGCTACACCTTC. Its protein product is CASSFRGGAGYTF.

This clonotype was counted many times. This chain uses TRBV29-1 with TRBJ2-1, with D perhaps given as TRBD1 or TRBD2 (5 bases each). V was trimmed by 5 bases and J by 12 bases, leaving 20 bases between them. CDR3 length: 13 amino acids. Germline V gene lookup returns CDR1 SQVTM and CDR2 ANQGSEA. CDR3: CSVSRDPNNSQFF. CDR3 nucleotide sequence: TGCAGCGTTTCCCGGGACCCAAATAATTCGCAGTTCTTC.

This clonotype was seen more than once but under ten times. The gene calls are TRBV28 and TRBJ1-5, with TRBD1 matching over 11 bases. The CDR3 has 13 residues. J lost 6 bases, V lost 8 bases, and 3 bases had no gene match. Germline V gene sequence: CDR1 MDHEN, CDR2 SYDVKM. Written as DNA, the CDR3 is TGTGCCAGCCTGGGACAGGGGGGTCAGCCCCAGCATTTT. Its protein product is CASLGQGGQPQHF.

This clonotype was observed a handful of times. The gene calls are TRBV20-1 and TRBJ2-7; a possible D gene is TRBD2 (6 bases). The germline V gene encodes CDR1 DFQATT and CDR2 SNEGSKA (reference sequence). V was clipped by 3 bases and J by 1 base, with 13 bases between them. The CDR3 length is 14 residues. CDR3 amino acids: CSASLGGKSYEQYF. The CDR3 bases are TGCAGTGCTAGCCTCGGGGGAAAGTCCTACGAGCAGTACTTC.